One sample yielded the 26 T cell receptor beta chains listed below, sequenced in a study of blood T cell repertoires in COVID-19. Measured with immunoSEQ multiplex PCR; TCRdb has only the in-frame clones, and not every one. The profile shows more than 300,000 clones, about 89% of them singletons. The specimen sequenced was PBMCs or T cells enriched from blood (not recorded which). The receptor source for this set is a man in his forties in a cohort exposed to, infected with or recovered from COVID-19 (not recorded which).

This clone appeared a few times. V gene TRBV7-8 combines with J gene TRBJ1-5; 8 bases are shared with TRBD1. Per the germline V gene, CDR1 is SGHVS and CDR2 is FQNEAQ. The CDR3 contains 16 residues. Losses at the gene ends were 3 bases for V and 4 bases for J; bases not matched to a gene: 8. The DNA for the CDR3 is TGTGCCAGCAGCTTGTCCGGGACAGGCCCGAATCAGCCCCAGCATTTT. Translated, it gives CASSLSGTGPNQPQHF.

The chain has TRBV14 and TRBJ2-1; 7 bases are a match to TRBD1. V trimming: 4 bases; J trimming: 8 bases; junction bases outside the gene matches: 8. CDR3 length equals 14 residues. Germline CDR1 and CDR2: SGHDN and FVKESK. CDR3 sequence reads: CASSPRQGWDEQFF. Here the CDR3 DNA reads TGTGCCAGCAGCCCAAGACAGGGATGGGATGAGCAGTTCTTC.

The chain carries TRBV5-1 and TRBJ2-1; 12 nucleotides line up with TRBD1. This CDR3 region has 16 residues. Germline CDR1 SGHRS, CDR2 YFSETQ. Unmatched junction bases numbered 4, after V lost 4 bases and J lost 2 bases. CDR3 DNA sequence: TGCGCCAGCAGCCCAGGGACAGGGGGCGCCTACAATGAGCAGTTCTTC. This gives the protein CASSPGTGGAYNEQFF.

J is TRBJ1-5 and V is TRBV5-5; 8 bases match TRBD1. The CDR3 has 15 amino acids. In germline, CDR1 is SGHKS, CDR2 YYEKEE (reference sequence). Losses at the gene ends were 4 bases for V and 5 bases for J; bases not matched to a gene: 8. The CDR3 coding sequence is TGTGCCAGCAGCGTGACAGGGGCAAGGGATCAGCCCCAGCATTTT. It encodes CASSVTGARDQPQHF.

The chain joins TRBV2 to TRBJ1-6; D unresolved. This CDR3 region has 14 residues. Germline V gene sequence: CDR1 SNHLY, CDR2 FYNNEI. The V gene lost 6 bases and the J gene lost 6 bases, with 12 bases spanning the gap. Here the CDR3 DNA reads TGTGCCAGCAGACGGACCGGGATTAATTCACCCCTCCACTTT. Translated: CASRRTGINSPLHF.

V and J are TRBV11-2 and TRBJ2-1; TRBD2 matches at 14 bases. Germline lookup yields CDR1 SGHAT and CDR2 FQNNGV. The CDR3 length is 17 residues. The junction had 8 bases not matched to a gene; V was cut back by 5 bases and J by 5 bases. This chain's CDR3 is CASSLTSGRARNNEQFF. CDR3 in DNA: TGTGCCAGCAGCCTGACTAGCGGGAGGGCCCGGAACAATGAGCAGTTCTTC. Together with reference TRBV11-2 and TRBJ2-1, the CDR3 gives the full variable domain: EAGVAQSPRYKIIEKRQSVAFWCNPISGHATLYWYQQILGQGPKLLIQFQNNGVVDDSQLPKDRFSAERLKGVDSTLKIQPAKLEDSAVYLCASSLTSGRARNNEQFFGPGTRLTVL.

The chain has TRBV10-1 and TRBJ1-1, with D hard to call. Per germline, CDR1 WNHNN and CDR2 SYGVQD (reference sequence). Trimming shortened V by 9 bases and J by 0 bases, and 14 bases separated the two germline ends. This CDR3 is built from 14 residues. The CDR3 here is CARATISLNTEAFF. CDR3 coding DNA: TGCGCCAGGGCAACCATCAGTCTGAACACTGAAGCTTTCTTT.

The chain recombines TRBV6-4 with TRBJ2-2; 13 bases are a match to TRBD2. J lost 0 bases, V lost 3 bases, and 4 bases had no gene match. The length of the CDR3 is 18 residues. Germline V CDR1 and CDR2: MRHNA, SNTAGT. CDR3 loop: CASSEGLAGSTNTGELFF. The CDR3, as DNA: TGTGCCAGCAGTGAGGGACTAGCGGGATCAACGAACACCGGGGAGCTGTTTTTT.

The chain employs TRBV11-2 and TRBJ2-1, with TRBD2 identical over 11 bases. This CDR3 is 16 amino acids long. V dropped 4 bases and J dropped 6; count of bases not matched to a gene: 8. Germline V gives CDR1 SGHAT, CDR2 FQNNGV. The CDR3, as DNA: TGTGCCAGCAGCTCTACACTAGCGGGAGCTTCCAATGAGCAGTTCTTC. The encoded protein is CASSSTLAGASNEQFF. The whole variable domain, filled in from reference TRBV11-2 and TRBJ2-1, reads EAGVAQSPRYKIIEKRQSVAFWCNPISGHATLYWYQQILGQGPKLLIQFQNNGVVDDSQLPKDRFSAERLKGVDSTLKIQPAKLEDSAVYLCASSSTLAGASNEQFFGPGTRLTVL.

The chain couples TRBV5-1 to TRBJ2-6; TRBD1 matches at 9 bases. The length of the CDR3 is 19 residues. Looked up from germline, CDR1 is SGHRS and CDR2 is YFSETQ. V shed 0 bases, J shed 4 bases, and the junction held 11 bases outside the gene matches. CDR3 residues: CASSLAPTGGAGGANVLTF. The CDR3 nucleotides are TGCGCCAGCAGCTTGGCCCCTACAGGGGGCGCAGGGGGGGCCAACGTCCTGACTTTC.

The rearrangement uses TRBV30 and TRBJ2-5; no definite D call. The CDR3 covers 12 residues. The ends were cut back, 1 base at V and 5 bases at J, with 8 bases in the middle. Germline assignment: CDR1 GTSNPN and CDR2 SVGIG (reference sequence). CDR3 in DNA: TGTGCCTGGAGTGACGGTTCCGAGACCCAGTACTTC. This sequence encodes CAWSDGSETQYF.

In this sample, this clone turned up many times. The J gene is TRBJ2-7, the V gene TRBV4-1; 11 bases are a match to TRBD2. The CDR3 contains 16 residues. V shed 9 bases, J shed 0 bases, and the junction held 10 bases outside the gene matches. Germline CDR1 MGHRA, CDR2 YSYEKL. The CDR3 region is CASSGRGKRSSYEQYF. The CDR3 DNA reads TGCGCCAGTAGCGGGAGGGGTAAAAGAAGCTCCTACGAGCAGTACTTC.

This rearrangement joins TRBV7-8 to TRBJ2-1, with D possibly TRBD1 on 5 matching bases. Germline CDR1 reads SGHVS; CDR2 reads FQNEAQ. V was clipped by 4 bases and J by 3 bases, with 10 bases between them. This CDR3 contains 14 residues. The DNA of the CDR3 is TGTGCCAGCAGCTCCCAGGGAAACTACAATGAGCAGTTCTTC. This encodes CASSSQGNYNEQFF.

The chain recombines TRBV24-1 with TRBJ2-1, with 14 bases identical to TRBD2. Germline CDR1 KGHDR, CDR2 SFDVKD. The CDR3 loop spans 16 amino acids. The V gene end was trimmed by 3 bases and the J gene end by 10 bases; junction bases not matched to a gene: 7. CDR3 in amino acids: CATSDVGLAGVLEQFF. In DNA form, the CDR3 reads TGTGCCACCAGTGATGTGGGACTAGCGGGAGTATTAGAGCAGTTCTTC.

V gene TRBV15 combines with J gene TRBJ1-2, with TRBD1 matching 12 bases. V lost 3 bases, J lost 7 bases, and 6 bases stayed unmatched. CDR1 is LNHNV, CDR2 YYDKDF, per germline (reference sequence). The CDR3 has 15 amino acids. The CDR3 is CATSRGTGGVSGYTF. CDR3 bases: TGTGCCACCAGCAGGGGGACAGGGGGCGTTAGTGGCTACACCTTC.

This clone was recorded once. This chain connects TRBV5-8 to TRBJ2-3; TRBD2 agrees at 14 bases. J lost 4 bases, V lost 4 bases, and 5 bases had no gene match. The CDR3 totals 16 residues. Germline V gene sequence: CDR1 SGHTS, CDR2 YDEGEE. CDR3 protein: CASSQGTSGSADTQYF. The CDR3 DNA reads TGTGCCAGCAGCCAAGGGACTAGCGGGAGTGCAGATACGCAGTATTTT.

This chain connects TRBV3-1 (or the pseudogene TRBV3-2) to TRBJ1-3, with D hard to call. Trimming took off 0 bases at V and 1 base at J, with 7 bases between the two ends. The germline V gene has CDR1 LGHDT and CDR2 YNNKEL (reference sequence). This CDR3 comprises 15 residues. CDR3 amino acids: CASSQDITSGNTIYF. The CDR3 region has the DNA TGTGCCAGCAGCCAAGATATAACTTCTGGAAACACCATATATTTT.

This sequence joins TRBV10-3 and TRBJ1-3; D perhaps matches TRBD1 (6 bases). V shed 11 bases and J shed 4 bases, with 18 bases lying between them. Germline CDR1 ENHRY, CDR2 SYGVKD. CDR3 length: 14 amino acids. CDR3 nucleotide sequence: TGTGCCGTAAAACAGGGACCGGCCGGAAACACCATATATTTT. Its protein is CAVKQGPAGNTIYF.

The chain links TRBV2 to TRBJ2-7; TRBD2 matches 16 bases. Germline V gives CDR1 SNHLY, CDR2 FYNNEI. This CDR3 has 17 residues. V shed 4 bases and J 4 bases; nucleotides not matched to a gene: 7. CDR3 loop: CASSGGTSGRARYEQYF. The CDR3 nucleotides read TGTGCCAGCAGTGGCGGGACTAGCGGGAGGGCCCGATACGAGCAGTACTTC.

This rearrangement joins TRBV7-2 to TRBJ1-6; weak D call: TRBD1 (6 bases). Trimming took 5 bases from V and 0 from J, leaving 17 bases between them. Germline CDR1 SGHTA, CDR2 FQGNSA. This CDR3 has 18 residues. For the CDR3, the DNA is TGTGCCAGCAGCCTCCGACAGGCCCCCAGCTCCTATAATTCACCCCTCCACTTT. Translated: CASSLRQAPSSYNSPLHF. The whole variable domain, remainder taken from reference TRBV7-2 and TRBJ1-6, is GAGVSQSPSNKVTEKGKDVELRCDPISGHTALYWYRQSLGQGLEFLIYFQGNSAPDKSGLPSDRFSAERTGGSVSTLTIQRTQQEDSAVYLCASSLRQAPSSYNSPLHFGNGTRLTVT.

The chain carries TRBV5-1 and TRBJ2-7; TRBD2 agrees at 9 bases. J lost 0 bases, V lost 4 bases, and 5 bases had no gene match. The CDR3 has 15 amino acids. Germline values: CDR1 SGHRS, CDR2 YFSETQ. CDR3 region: CASSARLADSYEQYF. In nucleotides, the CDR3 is TGCGCCAGCAGCGCCCGACTAGCGGACTCCTACGAGCAGTACTTC.

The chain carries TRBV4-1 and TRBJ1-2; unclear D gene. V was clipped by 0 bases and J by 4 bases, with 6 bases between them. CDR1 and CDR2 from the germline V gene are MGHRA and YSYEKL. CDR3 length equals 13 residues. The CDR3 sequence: CASSQDLAYGYTF. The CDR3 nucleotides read TGCGCCAGCAGCCAAGATTTGGCCTATGGCTACACCTTC.

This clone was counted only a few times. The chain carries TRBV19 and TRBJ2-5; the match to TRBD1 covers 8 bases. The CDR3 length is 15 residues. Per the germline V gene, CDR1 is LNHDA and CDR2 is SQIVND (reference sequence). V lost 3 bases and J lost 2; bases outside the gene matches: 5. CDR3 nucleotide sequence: TGTGCCAGTAGTATCCGGACAGGGCCTCAAGAGACCCAGTACTTC. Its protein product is CASSIRTGPQETQYF.

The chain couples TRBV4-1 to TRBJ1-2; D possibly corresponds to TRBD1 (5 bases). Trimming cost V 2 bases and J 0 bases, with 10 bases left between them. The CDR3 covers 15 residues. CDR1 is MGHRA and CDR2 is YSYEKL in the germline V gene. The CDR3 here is CASSQKGIANYGYTF. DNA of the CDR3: TGCGCCAGCAGCCAAAAGGGGATTGCTAACTATGGCTACACCTTC.

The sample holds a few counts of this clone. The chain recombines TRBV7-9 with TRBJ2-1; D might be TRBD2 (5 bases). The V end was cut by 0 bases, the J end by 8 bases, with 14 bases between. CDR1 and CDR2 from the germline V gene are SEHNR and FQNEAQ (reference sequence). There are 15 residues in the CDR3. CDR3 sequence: CASSLALLAIHEQFF. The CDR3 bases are TGTGCCAGCAGCTTAGCGCTTCTAGCTATCCATGAGCAGTTCTTC. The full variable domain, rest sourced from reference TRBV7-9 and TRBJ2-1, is DTGVSQNPRHKITKRGQNVTFRCDPISEHNRLYWYRQTLGQGPEFLTYFQNEAQLEKSRLLSDRFSAERPKGSFSTLEIQRTEQGDSAMYLCASSLALLAIHEQFFGPGTRLTVL.

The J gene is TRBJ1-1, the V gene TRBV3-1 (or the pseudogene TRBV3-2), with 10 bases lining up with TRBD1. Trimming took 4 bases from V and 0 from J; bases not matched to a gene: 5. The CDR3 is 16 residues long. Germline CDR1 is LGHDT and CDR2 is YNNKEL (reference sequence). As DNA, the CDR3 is TGTGCCAGCAGCCCGGACAGGGGGTTCCTGAACACTGAAGCTTTCTTT. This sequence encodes CASSPDRGFLNTEAFF.